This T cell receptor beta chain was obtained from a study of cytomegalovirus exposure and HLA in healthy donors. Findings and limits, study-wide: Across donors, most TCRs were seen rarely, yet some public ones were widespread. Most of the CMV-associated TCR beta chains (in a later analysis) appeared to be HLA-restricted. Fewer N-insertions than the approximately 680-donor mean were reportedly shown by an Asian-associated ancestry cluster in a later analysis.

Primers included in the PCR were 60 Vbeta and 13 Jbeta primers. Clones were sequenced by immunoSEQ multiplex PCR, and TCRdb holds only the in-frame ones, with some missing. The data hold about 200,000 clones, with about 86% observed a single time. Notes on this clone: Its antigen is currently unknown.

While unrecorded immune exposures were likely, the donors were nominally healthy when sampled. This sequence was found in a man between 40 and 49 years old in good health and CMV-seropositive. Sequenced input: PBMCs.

The CDR3 reads CASSFTIGSGANVLTF. CDR3 in DNA: TGCGCCAGCAGCTTTACGATCGGCTCTGGGGCCAACGTCCTGACTTTC. The chain employs TRBV5-1 and TRBJ2-6; D is unclear. The CDR3 contains 16 residues. Trimming pared 2 bases from V and 0 bases from J, leaving 9 bases between. CDR1 and CDR2 from the germline V gene are SGHRS and YFSETQ.